Each of the 5 T cell receptor beta chains below was sequenced from the same sample in a study of T cells in Graves' hyperthyroidism and ophthalmopathy. Authors of the study amplified TCR beta CDR3 regions from RNA transcripts. With the HTBI primer set, the TCR CDR3 went through a first round of RT-PCR. TCRdb used MiXCR to reprocess the multiplex PCR reads, holding one entry per CDR3 protein. In the table there are fewer than 250,000 distinct CDR3 sequences, more than 15% of which are singletons. The sequenced material came from blood. These receptors originate from a man in his fifties with Graves' hyperthyroidism.

The gene calls are TRBV29-1 and TRBJ2-7, with unresolved D. The CDR3 contains 13 residues. Trimming shortened V by 3 bases and J by 2 bases, and 11 bases separated the two germline ends. Germline V CDR1 and CDR2: SQVTM, ANQGSEA. The chain's CDR3 is CSVDSGNTYEQYF. CDR3 bases: TGCAGCGTTGACTCAGGAAACACCTACGAGCAGTACTTC.

J is TRBJ2-2 and V is TRBV4-2; a weak D match, TRBD2 (6 bases). Trimming pared 4 bases from V and 6 bases from J, leaving 12 bases between. CDR3 length: 14 residues. Germline assignment: CDR1 LGHNA and CDR2 YNFKEQ. The CDR3 here is CASSRDLLAGELFF. CDR3 sequence (DNA): TGTGCCAGCAGCCGGGACTTATTGGCCGGGGAGCTGTTTTTT.

This clonotype was seen ten or more times. The chain recombines TRBV27 with TRBJ1-6; unclear D gene. Trimming removed 8 bases from V and 10 bases from J, with 3 bases in between. The CDR3 extends over 9 amino acids. Germline lookup yields CDR1 MNHEY and CDR2 SMNVEV (reference sequence). The CDR3 coding sequence is TGTGCCAGCGAATCACCCCTCCACTTT. Protein product: CASESPLHF.

This clonotype has more than one count but fewer than ten. The chain combines TRBV12-3 or TRBV12-4 with TRBJ2-7; D unclear. The CDR3 loop spans 14 amino acids. Trimming cost V 5 bases and J 3 bases, with 14 bases left between them. In DNA, the CDR3 is TGTGCCAGCAGTCGTTTCGGGCGAGTCTACGAGCAGTACTTC. This sequence encodes CASSRFGRVYEQYF.

This clonotype was counted at least ten times. The gene calls are TRBV12-3 or TRBV12-4 and TRBJ2-2; D uncertain. V dropped 3 bases and J dropped 1 base, with 9 bases sitting between them. The CDR3 is made up of 15 amino acids. The CDR3 loop reads CASSFWQRNTGELFF. CDR3 DNA: TGTGCCAGCAGTTTTTGGCAGAGGAACACCGGGGAGCTGTTTTTT.